This passage covers 25 T cell receptor beta chains from one sample sequenced in a study of T cells in Graves' hyperthyroidism and ophthalmopathy. Regions amplified from RNA transcripts were the TCR beta CDR3 regions. Primed by the HTBI set, a first-round RT-PCR was run on the TCR CDR3. From the multiplex PCR reads, TCRdb called clonotypes with MiXCR, one entry per CDR3 protein. The sample lists around 200,000 distinct CDR3 sequences; about 18% were seen once. The sample consisted of blood. Receptors originate from a man between 35 and 55 years old with Graves' hyperthyroidism.

This clonotype was picked up many times. This chain uses TRBV11-3 with TRBJ2-1; D may be TRBD1 (5 bases). CDR3 size: 15 residues. Trimming left V 0 bases short and J 3 bases short, with 9 bases between. CDR1 SGHNT and CDR2 YENEEA come from the germline V gene. The CDR3 nucleotides are TGTGCCAGCAGCTTAGATTCAGGGCGCTACAATGAGCAGTTCTTC. Translating gives CASSLDSGRYNEQFF. The variable domain in full, with the rest retrieved from reference TRBV11-3 and TRBJ2-1, is EAGVVQSPRYKIIEKKQPVAFWCNPISGHNTLYWYLQNLGQGPELLIRYENEEAVDDSQLPKDRFSAERLKGVDSTLKIQPAELGDSAVYLCASSLDSGRYNEQFFGPGTRLTVL.

This clonotype was recorded many times. The chain joins TRBV5-4 to TRBJ1-6; no clear D. CDR3 length: 15 residues. Germline lookup yields CDR1 SGHNT and CDR2 YYREEE (reference sequence). V gave up 7 bases and J gave up 7 bases, with 18 bases separating them. The CDR3 is CASGSRAGGNSPLHF. The CDR3 coding sequence is TGTGCCAGCGGCTCCCGCGCAGGCGGGAATTCACCCCTCCACTTT.

This clonotype was observed at least ten times. The V call is TRBV27, the J call TRBJ2-1, with D possibly matching TRBD2 (5 bases). Trimming pared 0 bases from V and 8 bases from J, leaving 8 bases between. Per germline, CDR1 MNHEY and CDR2 SMNVEV (reference sequence). The CDR3 spans 13 residues. For the CDR3, the DNA is TGTGCCAGCAGTTTATCGAGGGTTGATGAGCAGTTCTTC. Translating it yields CASSLSRVDEQFF.

This clonotype was detected ten times or more. The chain carries TRBV20-1 and TRBJ1-5; unclear D gene. The CDR3 loop spans 14 amino acids. V dropped 1 base and J dropped 8 bases, with 15 bases sitting between them. Germline V gene data show CDR1 as DFQATT and CDR2 as SNEGSKA (reference sequence). The CDR3 spells CSARVRWRNEPQHF. CDR3 in DNA: TGCAGTGCTAGAGTACGGTGGCGGAATGAGCCCCAGCATTTT.

The rearrangement uses TRBV7-9 and TRBJ2-3; a weak D match, TRBD2 (6 bases). Germline V gives CDR1 SEHNR, CDR2 FQNEAQ (reference sequence). The CDR3 length is 17 residues. The V and J ends lost 1 base and 0 bases respectively, with 14 bases between them. DNA for the CDR3: TGTGCCAGCAGCTTAGGGTTGCGCGGGATAAGCACAGATACGCAGTATTTT. Encoded protein: CASSLGLRGISTDTQYF.

The table lists this clonotype with a few counts. J is TRBJ2-1 and V is TRBV6-1, with 11 nucleotides matching TRBD2. CDR3 size: 16 residues. CDR1 is MNHNS, CDR2 SASEGT, per germline. The ends lost 6 bases at V and 8 bases at J; junction bases unmatched: 12. The DNA for the CDR3 is TGTGCCAGCAGCCTGCTTAGCGGGGGGGCCTCGGATGAGCAGTTCTTC. Protein product: CASSLLSGGASDEQFF.

This clonotype came up many times. The chain is built from TRBV20-1 and TRBJ1-1, with D unresolved. Germline-derived CDR1 and CDR2 are DFQATT and SNEGSKA (reference sequence). V dropped 1 base and J dropped 0 bases, with 9 bases sitting between them. The CDR3 spans 14 residues. In DNA, the CDR3 is TGCAGTGCTAGAGGTTTAGTTTTGAACACTGAAGCTTTCTTT. Amino acid sequence: CSARGLVLNTEAFF.

This clonotype was seen at least ten times. This chain joins TRBV12-3 or TRBV12-4 and TRBJ2-7; D not certain. With 5 bases removed from V and 3 bases from J, the gap between germline ends came to 8 bases. This CDR3 comprises 12 residues. DNA of the CDR3: TGTGCCAGCAGTGACGACGACTACGAGCAGTACTTC. It yields the protein CASSDDDYEQYF.

At least ten counts were recorded for this clonotype. J is TRBJ2-7 and V is TRBV2, with D possibly matching TRBD2 (5 bases). Germline V gives CDR1 SNHLY, CDR2 FYNNEI. V lost 5 bases and J lost 5, with 13 bases in between. CDR3 length equals 13 residues. CDR3 loop: CASSYEGTNEQYF. The CDR3 nucleotides read TGTGCCAGCAGTTATGAGGGAACAAACGAGCAGTACTTC.

A remark on this clonotype: A much larger clone differs by one base, so this may be a read error. V and J are TRBV12-3 or TRBV12-4 and TRBJ2-7; D may be TRBD2 (6 bases). With 4 bases removed from V and 0 bases from J, the gap between germline ends came to 16 bases. CDR3 length: 16 amino acids. CDR3 region: CASSSRDGARSYEQYF. The CDR3 DNA is TGTGCCAGCAGTTCGCGGGACGGGGCGCGCTCCTACGAGCAGTACTTC.

This clonotype showed up many times. V gene TRBV6-2 or TRBV6-3 combines with J gene TRBJ2-7; D possibly corresponds to TRBD2 (6 bases). CDR1 is MNHEY and CDR2 is SVGEGT in the germline V gene. V lost 6 bases to trimming and J lost 2 bases, with 20 bases between them. There are 16 residues in the CDR3. The CDR3 DNA reads as TGTGCCAGCAGACCTGCGGGAAATAGGGGAACCTACGAGCAGTACTTC. It is translated as CASRPAGNRGTYEQYF.

This clonotype was detected a few times. The rearrangement links TRBV6-5 to TRBJ1-2; a possible D gene is TRBD1 (6 bases). CDR3 size: 15 residues. V was pared by 0 bases and J by 5 bases, with 13 bases between. CDR1 and CDR2 (germline): MNHEY, SVGAGI. The CDR3 coding sequence is TGTGCCAGCAGTTACTCGATGAGGACAGAATATGGCTACACCTTC. It translates to CASSYSMRTEYGYTF.

This clonotype has only a few counts. This may come from a read error, since a much larger clone is one base off. The CDR3 DNA reads as TGCGCCAGCAGCCCAGGGAGTGGAAACACCATGTATTTT. It encodes CASSPGSGNTMYF. This chain links TRBV5-1 with TRBJ1-3; weak D call: TRBD1 (5 bases). The CDR3 runs 13 residues. Germline V CDR1 and CDR2: SGHRS, YFSETQ.

The J gene is TRBJ1-5, the V gene TRBV20-1; D not resolved. The CDR3 consists of 15 residues. Looked up from germline, CDR1 is DFQATT and CDR2 is SNEGSKA (reference sequence). Trimming removed 3 bases from V and 4 bases from J, with 16 bases in between. The CDR3 loop reads CSASALSAQNQPQHF. The CDR3 DNA sequence: TGCAGTGCTAGCGCCTTATCCGCCCAAAATCAGCCCCAGCATTTT.

This clonotype was recorded a few times. This sequence joins TRBV6-1 and TRBJ2-2; tentatively, D is TRBD1 (6 bases). The CDR3 runs to 13 residues. Looked up from germline, CDR1 is MNHNS and CDR2 is SASEGT. V lost 7 bases, J lost 1 base, and 7 bases lay in between. The CDR3: CASTTGNTGELFF. Written as DNA, the CDR3 is TGTGCCAGCACGACAGGGAACACCGGGGAGCTGTTTTTT.

This chain uses TRBV15 with TRBJ2-3; 8 positions agree with TRBD2. Germline CDR1 LNHNV, CDR2 YYDKDF (reference sequence). The CDR3 consists of 14 residues. The V gene end was trimmed by 3 bases and the J gene end by 8 bases; junction bases not matched to a gene: 7. DNA of the CDR3: TGTGCCACCAGCAGCCGGGGACTAGACGGTACGCAGTATTTT. It encodes CATSSRGLDGTQYF.

In this sample, this clonotype turned up a few times. This CDR3 is CASSNRGQGVNEQFF. DNA for the CDR3: TGTGCCAGCAGTAACAGGGGACAGGGTGTCAATGAGCAGTTCTTC. The chain has TRBV6-1 and TRBJ2-1, with 9 bases identical to TRBD1. Per germline, CDR1 MNHNS and CDR2 SASEGT. After removal of 5 bases from V and 6 bases from J, the junction contained 8 bases not matched to a gene. The CDR3 has 15 amino acids.

In its sample, this clonotype was seen many times. This rearrangement joins TRBV28 to TRBJ1-1, with 10 nucleotides matching TRBD1. Unmatched junction bases numbered 9, after V lost 5 bases and J lost 3 bases. Germline-derived CDR1 and CDR2 are MDHEN and SYDVKM. CDR3 size: 16 residues. CDR3 DNA: TGTGCCAGCAGTCTCGGACAGGGGGTGATCGACACTGAAGCTTTCTTT. Encoded protein: CASSLGQGVIDTEAFF.

Turning to this clonotype: The junction departs from germline at one end; a sequencing error may be responsible. The chain uses TRBV7-3 and TRBJ2-1; perhaps TRBD1 as D (5 bases). The CDR3 spans 14 residues. Germline assignment: CDR1 SGHTA and CDR2 FQGTGA. CDR3 sequence: CAGSLFPRTPEQFF. The CDR3 DNA reads TGTGCCGGCAGCCTCTTCCCCCGGACACCTGAGCAGTTCTTC.

The genes are TRBV10-3 and TRBJ1-3; no clear D. This CDR3 is 15 amino acids long. CDR1 is ENHRY and CDR2 is SYGVKD in the germline V gene. V dropped 0 bases and J dropped 4 bases, with 10 bases sitting between them. CDR3 in amino acids: CAISESTGRGNTIYF. The DNA of the CDR3 is TGTGCCATCAGTGAGTCGACCGGGAGGGGAAACACCATATATTTT.

This clonotype was found many times. The rearrangement uses TRBV5-1 and TRBJ1-3, with no clear D. V dropped 0 bases and J dropped 0 bases, with 7 bases sitting between them. Per germline, CDR1 SGHRS and CDR2 YFSETQ. The CDR3 contains 15 residues. Written as DNA, the CDR3 is TGCGCCAGCAGCTTGGCCGGTATCTCTGGAAACACCATATATTTT. Its protein is CASSLAGISGNTIYF.

This clonotype has more than one count but fewer than ten. The chain uses TRBV7-8 and TRBJ2-1, with 7 bases aligning to TRBD1. Germline-derived CDR1 and CDR2 are SGHVS and FQNEAQ. The J segment lost 2 bases and the V segment lost 6 bases, leaving 4 bases of the junction unmatched. This CDR3 comprises 14 residues. CDR3 sequence (DNA): TGTGCCAGCAGGCCGGGACAGACCTACAATGAGCAGTTCTTC. Its translation: CASRPGQTYNEQFF.

Only a few counts were recorded for this clonotype. V usage is TRBV24-1 and J usage is TRBJ2-2, with D tentatively TRBD1 (6 bases). The CDR3 covers 18 residues. V lost 4 bases and J 6 bases, leaving 23 bases between the germline ends. CDR1 KGHDR and CDR2 SFDVKD come from the germline V gene. The CDR3 spells CATSEIYSVGEGAGELFF. The CDR3 DNA sequence: TGTGCCACCAGTGAAATCTACAGTGTGGGCGAGGGGGCCGGGGAGCTGTTTTTT.

This clonotype was found many times. The rearrangement joins TRBV18 to TRBJ1-2; D unclear. Germline CDR1 reads KGHSH; CDR2 reads LQKENI. This CDR3 comprises 14 residues. Trimming removed 6 bases at V and 2 bases at J, with 13 bases between. The CDR3: CASSQTGKNYGYTF. CDR3 DNA: TGTGCCAGCTCGCAAACCGGGAAAAACTATGGCTACACCTTC. The whole variable domain, remainder taken from reference TRBV18 and TRBJ1-2, is NAGVMQNPRHLVRRRGQEARLRCSPMKGHSHVYWYRQLPEEGLKFMVYLQKENIIDESGMPKERFSAEFPKEGPSILRIQQVVRGDSAAYFCASSQTGKNYGYTFGSGTRLTVV.

On this clonotype: This clone may be a read error of a much larger clone one base away. The chain is built from TRBV29-1 and TRBJ2-1; D is perhaps TRBD1 (6 bases). Germline V lookup: CDR1 SQVTM, CDR2 ANQGSEA. V lost 4 bases, J lost 6 bases, and 10 bases lay in between. The CDR3 length is 12 residues. In DNA, the CDR3 is TGCAGCGTTGCAGGGGAGTGCAATGAGCAGTTCTTC. Protein: CSVAGECNEQFF.